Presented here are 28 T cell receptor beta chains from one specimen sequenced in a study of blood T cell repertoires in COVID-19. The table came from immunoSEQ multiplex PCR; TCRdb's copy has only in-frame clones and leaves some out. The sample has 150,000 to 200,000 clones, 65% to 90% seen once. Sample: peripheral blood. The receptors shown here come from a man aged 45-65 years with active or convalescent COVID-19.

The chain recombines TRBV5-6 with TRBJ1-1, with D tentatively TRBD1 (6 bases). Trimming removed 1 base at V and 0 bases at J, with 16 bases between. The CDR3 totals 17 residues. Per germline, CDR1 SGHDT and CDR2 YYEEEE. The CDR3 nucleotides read TGTGCCAGCAGCTTGTTTTCAGGGGATCGTATGAACACTGAAGCTTTCTTT. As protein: CASSLFSGDRMNTEAFF.

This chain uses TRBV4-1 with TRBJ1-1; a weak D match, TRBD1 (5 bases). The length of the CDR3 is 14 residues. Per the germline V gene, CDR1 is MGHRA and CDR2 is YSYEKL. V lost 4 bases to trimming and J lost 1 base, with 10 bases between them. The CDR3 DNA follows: TGCGCCAGCAGCCGCGACAGTCCGAACACTGAAGCTTTCTTT. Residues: CASSRDSPNTEAFF.

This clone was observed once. The CDR3 region has the DNA TGTGCCAGCAGCAACTTGGAAGAGGGTGAGACCCAGTACTTC. This translates into CASSNLEEGETQYF. The chain couples TRBV13 to TRBJ2-5; TRBD2 is a possible D gene (5 bases). Trimming took off 5 bases at V and 5 bases at J, with 15 bases between the two ends. Germline assignment: CDR1 PRHDT and CDR2 FYEKMQ (reference sequence). The CDR3 runs to 14 residues.

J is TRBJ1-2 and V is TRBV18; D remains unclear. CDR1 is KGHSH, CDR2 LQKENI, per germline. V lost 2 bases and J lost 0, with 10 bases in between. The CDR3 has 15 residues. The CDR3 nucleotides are TGTGCCAGCTCACCAATGAGCGAAGCTAACTATGGCTACACCTTC. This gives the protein CASSPMSEANYGYTF.

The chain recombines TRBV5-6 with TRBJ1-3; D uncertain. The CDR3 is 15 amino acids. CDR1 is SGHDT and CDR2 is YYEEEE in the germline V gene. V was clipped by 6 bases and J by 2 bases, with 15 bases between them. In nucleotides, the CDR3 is TGTGCCAGCATCAACTCCGGAGGAGCTGGAAACACCATATATTTT. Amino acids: CASINSGGAGNTIYF.

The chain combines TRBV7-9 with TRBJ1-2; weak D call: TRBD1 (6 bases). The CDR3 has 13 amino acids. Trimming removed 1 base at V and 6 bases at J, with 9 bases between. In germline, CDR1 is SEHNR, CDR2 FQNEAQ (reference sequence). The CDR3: CASSLDREHGYTF. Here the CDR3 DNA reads TGTGCCAGCAGCTTAGACAGGGAACATGGCTACACCTTC.

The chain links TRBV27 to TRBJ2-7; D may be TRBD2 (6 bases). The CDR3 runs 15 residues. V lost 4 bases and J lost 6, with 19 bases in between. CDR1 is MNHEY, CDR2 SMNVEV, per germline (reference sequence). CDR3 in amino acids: CASSSWGVGPVEQYF. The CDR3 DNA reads TGTGCCAGCAGTTCCTGGGGGGTGGGGCCGGTCGAGCAGTACTTC.

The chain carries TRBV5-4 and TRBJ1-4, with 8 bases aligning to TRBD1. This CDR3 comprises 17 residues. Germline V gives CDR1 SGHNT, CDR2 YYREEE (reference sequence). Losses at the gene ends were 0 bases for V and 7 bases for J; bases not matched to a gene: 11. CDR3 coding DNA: TGTGCCAGCAGCTTGGGGGGAACCGGGACAGGTCTTGAAAAACTGTTTTTT. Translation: CASSLGGTGTGLEKLFF. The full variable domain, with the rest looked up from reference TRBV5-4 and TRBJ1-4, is ETGVTQSPTHLIKTRGQQVTLRCSSQSGHNTVSWYQQALGQGPQFIFQYYREEENGRGNFPPRFSGLQFPNYSSELNVNALELDDSALYLCASSLGGTGTGLEKLFFGSGTQLSVL.

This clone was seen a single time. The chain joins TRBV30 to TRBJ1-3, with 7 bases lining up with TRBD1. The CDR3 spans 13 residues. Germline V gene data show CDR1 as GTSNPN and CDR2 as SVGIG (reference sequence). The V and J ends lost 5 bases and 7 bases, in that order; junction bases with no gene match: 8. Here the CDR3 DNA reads TGTGCCTGGGCCCCGGGACAGACCAACACCATATATTTT. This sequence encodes CAWAPGQTNTIYF.

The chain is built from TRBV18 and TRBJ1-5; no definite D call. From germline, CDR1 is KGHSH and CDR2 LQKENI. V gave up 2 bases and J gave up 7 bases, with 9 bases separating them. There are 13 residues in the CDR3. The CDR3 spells CASSPGEGQPQHF. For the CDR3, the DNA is TGTGCCAGCTCACCAGGGGAGGGACAGCCCCAGCATTTT.

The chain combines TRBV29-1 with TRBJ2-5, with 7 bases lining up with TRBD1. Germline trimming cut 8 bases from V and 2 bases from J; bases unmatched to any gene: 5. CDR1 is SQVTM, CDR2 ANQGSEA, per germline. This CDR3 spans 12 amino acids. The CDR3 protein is CSTMGQQETQYF. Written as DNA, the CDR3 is TGCAGCACAATGGGACAGCAAGAGACCCAGTACTTC.

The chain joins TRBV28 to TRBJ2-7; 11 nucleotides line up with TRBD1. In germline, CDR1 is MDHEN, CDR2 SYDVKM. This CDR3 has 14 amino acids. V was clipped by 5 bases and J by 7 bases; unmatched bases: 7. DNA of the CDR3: TGTGCCAGCAGTCCGGGACAGGGGGTGGGGGAGCAGTACTTC. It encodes CASSPGQGVGEQYF. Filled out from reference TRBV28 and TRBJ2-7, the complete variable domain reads DVKVTQSSRYLVKRTGEKVFLECVQDMDHENMFWYRQDPGLGLRLIYFSYDVKMKEKGDIPEGYSVSREKKERFSLILESASTNQTSMYLCASSPGQGVGEQYFGPGTRLTVT.

CDR3 amino acids: CASSEAGGTNYGYTF. In DNA, the CDR3 is TGTGCCAGCAGTGAAGCTGGAGGTACTAACTATGGCTACACCTTC. The chain joins TRBV6-1 to TRBJ1-2, with no clear D. The V end lost 0 bases, the J end lost 0 bases, and 8 bases lay between the germline ends. The CDR3 sequence is 15 residues long. Germline V CDR1 and CDR2: MNHNS, SASEGT.

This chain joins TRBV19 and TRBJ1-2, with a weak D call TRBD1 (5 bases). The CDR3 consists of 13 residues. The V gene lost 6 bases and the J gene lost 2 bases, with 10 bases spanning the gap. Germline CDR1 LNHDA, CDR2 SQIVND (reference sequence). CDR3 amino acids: CASRLRQNYGYTF. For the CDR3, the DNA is TGTGCCAGTAGGCTCCGACAGAACTATGGCTACACCTTC.

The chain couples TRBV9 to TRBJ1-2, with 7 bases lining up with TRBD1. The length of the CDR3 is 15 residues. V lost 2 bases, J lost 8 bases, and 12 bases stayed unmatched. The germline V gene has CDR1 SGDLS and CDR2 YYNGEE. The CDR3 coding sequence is TGTGCCAGCAGCGTGTCTGCCCAGGGGGTAGTGGGCTACACCTTC. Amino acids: CASSVSAQGVVGYTF.

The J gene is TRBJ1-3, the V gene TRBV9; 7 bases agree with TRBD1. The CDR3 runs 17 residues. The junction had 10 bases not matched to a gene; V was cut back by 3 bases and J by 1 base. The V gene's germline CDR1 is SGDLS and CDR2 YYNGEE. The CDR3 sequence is CASSDQERGLSGNTIYF. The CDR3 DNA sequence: TGTGCCAGCAGCGACCAGGAAAGGGGGCTATCTGGAAACACCATATATTTT.

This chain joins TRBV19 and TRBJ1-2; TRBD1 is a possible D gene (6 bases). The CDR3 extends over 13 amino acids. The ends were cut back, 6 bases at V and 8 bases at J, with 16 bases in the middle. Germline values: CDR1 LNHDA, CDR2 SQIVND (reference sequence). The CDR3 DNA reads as TGTGCCAGTAGCAAACAGGGAGAGGGCGGCTACACCTTC. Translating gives CASSKQGEGGYTF.

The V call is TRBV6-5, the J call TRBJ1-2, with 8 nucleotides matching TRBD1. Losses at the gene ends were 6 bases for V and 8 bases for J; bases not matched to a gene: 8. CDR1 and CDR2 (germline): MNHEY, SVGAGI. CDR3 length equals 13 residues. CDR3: CASREDRERGYTF. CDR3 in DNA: TGTGCCAGCAGAGAGGACAGGGAGAGAGGCTACACCTTC.

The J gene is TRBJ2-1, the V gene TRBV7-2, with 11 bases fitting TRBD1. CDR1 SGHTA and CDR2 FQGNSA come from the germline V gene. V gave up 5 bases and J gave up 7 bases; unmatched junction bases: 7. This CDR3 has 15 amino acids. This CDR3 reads CASSLDRGLGNEQFF. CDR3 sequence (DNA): TGTGCCAGCAGCCTGGACAGGGGGCTAGGGAATGAGCAGTTCTTC. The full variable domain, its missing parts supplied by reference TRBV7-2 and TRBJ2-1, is GAGVSQSPSNKVTEKGKDVELRCDPISGHTALYWYRQSLGQGLEFLIYFQGNSAPDKSGLPSDRFSAERTGGSVSTLTIQRTQQEDSAVYLCASSLDRGLGNEQFFGPGTRLTVL.

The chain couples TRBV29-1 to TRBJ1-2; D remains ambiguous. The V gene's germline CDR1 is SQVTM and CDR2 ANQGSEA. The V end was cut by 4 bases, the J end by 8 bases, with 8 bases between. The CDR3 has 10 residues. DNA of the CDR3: TGCAGCGTTGGAGGCGTAGGCTACACCTTC. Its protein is CSVGGVGYTF.

The CDR3 here is CASSLQGASTSPLHF. CDR3 bases: TGTGCCAGCAGCTTGCAGGGGGCGTCCACTTCACCCCTCCACTTT. The chain joins TRBV7-2 to TRBJ1-6, with 8 nucleotides matching TRBD1. Unmatched junction bases numbered 7, after V lost 3 bases and J lost 9 bases. Germline lookup yields CDR1 SGHTA and CDR2 FQGNSA. The CDR3 runs 15 residues.

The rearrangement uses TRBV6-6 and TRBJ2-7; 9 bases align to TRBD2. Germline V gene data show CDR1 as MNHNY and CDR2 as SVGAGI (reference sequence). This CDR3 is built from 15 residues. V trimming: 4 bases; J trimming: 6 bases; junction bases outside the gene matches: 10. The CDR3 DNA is TGTGCCAGCAGTTCCTTAGCGGGAGCCCCCTCCGAGCAGTACTTC. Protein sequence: CASSSLAGAPSEQYF.

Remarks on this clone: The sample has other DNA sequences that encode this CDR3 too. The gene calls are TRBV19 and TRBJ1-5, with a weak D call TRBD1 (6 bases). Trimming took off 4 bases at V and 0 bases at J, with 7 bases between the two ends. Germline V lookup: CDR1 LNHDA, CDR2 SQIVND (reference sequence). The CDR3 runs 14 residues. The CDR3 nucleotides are TGTGCCAGTAGTACGACAGGTAGCAATCAGCCCCAGCATTTT. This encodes CASSTTGSNQPQHF.

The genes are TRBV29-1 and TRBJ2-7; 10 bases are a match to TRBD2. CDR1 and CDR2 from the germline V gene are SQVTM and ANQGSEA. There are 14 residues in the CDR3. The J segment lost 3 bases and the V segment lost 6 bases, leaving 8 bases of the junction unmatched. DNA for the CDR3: TGCAGCGTCGTTCCTAGCGGGAGCGGCTACGAGCAGTACTTC. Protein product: CSVVPSGSGYEQYF.

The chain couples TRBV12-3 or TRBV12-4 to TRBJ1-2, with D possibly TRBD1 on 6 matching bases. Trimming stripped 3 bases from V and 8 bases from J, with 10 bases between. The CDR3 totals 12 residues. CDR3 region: CASSFDRHGYTF. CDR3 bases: TGTGCCAGCAGTTTTGACAGGCACGGCTACACCTTC.

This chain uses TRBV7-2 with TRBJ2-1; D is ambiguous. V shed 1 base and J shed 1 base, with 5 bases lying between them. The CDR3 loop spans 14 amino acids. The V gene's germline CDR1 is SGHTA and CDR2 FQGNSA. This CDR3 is CASSLEQSYNEQFF. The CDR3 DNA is TGTGCCAGCAGCTTAGAACAGTCCTACAATGAGCAGTTCTTC.

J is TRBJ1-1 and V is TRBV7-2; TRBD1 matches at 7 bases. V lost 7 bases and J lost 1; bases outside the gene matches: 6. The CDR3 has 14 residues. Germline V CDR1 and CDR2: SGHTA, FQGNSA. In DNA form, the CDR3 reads TGTGCCAGCAAAACAGGGGCTCAGAACACTGAAGCTTTCTTT. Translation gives CASKTGAQNTEAFF.

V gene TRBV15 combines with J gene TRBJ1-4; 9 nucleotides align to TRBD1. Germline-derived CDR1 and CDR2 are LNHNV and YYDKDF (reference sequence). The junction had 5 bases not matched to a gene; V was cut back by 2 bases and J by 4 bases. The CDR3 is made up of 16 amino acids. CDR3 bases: TGTGCCACCAGCAGACATGGGACAGGGCTTAATGAAAAACTGTTTTTT. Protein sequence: CATSRHGTGLNEKLFF.